This T cell receptor (beta chain) was sequenced during a study of CD8+CD57+ T cells in acquired aplastic anemia. According to the study, genomic DNA was the template for TCR beta VDJ and CDR3 profiling. TCRdb re-derived calls from the reads in MiXCR, one entry per CDR3 protein. The table lists about 210,000 distinct CDR3 sequences, 34% of them singletons. The CDR3 is 16 residues long. Germline CDR1 SGHDT, CDR2 YYEEEE. V gave up 3 bases and J gave up 5 bases, with 18 bases separating them. Many counts were recorded for this clonotype. The chain joins TRBV5-6 to TRBJ1-5, with D possibly TRBD1 on 5 matching bases. The sample consisted of sorted CD4+, CD8+, or CD8+CD57+ T cells (not recorded which) from PBMCs. This clonotype originated in a human donor in good health, serving as a control. The CDR3, as DNA: TGTGCCAGCAGCTCGCAGGGCTGGGTAGCCGATCAGCCCCAGCATTTT. Translated, it gives CASSSQGWVADQPQHF.